This entry describes one T cell receptor beta chain. The sample comes from a study of CD8 T cells in Susac syndrome. Trimming removed 2 bases from V and 6 bases from J, with 11 bases in between. This CDR3 is 14 amino acids long. Random-hexamer reverse transcription was applied to about 0.45 to 1 ug RNA. TCRdb used MiXCR to reprocess the immunoSEQ multiplex PCR reads, holding one entry per CDR3 protein. The table records fewer than 150,000 distinct CDR3 sequences, 90% to 95% of them present only once. This TCR was sampled from a human donor with multiple sclerosis. The chain employs TRBV23-1 and TRBJ1-5; tentatively, D is TRBD1 (5 bases). TRBV23-1 is an ORF, and what it does is uncertain. The sample was CD8+ T cells from PBMCs. The CDR3 loop is CASSQGQGVQPQHF. DNA of the CDR3: TGCGCCAGCAGTCAAGGGCAGGGAGTTCAGCCCCAGCATTTT.